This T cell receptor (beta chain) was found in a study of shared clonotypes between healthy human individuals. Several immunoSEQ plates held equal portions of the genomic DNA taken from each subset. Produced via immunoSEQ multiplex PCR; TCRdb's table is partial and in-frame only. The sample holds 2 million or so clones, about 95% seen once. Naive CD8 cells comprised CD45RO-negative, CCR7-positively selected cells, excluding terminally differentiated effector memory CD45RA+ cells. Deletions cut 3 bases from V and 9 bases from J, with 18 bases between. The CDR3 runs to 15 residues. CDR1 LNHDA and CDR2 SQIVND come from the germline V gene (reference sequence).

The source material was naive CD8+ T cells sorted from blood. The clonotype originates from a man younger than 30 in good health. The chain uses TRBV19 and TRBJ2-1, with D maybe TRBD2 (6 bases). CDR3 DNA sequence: TGTGCCAGTAGTATGGGTCGACTTGTCGGGGGTGAGCAGTTCTTC. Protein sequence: CASSMGRLVGGEQFF.